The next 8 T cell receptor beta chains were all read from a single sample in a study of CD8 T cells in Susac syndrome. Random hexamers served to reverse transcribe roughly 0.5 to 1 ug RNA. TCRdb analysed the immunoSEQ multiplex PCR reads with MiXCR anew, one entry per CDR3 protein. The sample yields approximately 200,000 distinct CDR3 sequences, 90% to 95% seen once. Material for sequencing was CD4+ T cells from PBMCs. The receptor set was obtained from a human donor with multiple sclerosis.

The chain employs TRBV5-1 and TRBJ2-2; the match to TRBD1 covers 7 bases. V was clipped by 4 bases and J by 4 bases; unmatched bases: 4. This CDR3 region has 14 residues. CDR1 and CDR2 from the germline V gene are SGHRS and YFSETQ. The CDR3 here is CASSTGQLTGELFF. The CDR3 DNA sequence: TGCGCCAGCAGCACGGGACAGCTCACCGGGGAGCTGTTTTTT.

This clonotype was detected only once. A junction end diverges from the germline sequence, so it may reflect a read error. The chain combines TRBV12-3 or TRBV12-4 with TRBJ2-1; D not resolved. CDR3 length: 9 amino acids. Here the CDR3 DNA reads TGTGCCAGCAGTCCTCCCCTATCTTTC. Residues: CASSPPLSF.

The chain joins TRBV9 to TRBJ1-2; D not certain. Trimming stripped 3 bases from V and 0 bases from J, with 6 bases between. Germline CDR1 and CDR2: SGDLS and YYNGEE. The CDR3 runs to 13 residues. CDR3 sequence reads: CASSAPSNYGYTF. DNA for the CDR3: TGTGCCAGCAGCGCGCCATCTAACTATGGCTACACCTTC. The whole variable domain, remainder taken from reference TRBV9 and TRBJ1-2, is DSGVTQTPKHLITATGQRVTLRCSPRSGDLSVYWYQQSLDQGLQFLIQYYNGEERAKGNILERFSAQQFPDLHSELNLSSLELGDSALYFCASSAPSNYGYTFGSGTRLTVV.

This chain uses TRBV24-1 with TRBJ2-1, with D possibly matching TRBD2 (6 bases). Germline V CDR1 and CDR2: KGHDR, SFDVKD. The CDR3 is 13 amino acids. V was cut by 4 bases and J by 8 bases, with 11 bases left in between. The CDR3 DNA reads TGTGCCACCAGTGACCTCGGGAGCTATGAGCAGTTCTTC. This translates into CATSDLGSYEQFF.

CDR3 residues: CASHRRYTDTQYF. DNA for the CDR3: TGTGCCAGCCACCGGCGATACACAGATACGCAGTATTTT. The chain combines TRBV13 with TRBJ2-3, with D unclear. Germline loops: CDR1 PRHDT, CDR2 FYEKMQ (reference sequence). CDR3 length equals 13 residues. Between the trimmed V and J ends, which lost 8 bases and 2 bases, there was a span of 11 bases.

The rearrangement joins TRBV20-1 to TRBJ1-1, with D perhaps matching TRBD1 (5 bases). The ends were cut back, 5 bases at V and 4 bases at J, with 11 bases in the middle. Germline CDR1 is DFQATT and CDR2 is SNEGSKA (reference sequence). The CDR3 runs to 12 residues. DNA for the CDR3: TGCAGTGCTCTCAGGGTGAGCACTGAAGCTTTCTTT. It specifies CSALRVSTEAFF.

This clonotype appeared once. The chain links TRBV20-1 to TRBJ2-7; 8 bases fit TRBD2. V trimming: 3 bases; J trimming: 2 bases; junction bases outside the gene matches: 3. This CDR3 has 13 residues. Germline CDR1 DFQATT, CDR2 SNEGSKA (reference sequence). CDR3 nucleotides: TGCAGTGCTAGTCGGGAGGGCCCCTACGAGCAGTACTTC. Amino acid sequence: CSASREGPYEQYF.

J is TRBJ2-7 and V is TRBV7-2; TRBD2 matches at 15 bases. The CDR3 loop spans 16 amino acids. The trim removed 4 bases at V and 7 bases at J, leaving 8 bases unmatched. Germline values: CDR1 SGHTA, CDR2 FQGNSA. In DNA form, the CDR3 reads TGTGCCAGCAGCTCGAGAGGACTAGCGGGAGGGCAAGAGCAGTACTTC. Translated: CASSSRGLAGGQEQYF.